What follows describes a single TCR beta chain. Its target is unknown. Relapse was seen in all patients after autologous stem cell transplantation, and brentuximab vedotin exposure was variable. TCRdb's table, derived via immunoSEQ multiplex PCR, lists solely in-frame clones and lacks some. The sample shows 25,000 to 30,000 clones, around 84% of them seen only once. Trimming at V came to 3 bases and at J to 0 bases, leaving 2 bases not matched to a gene. There are 14 residues in the CDR3. Germline CDR1 SGDLS, CDR2 YYNGEE. This sample stems from a study of PD-1 blockade in classical Hodgkin lymphoma. In the study overall: Each patient was given nivolumab 3 mg/kg through a vein every 2 weeks. Study-wide results and limits: A significant rise in TCR diversity was seen by C4D1 for CD4+ cells but not for CD8+ cells.

Sequencing was performed on peripheral blood mononuclear cells (PBMCs), taken before the second cycle of nivolumab. This sequence was found in a human donor with classical Hodgkin lymphoma. The chain couples TRBV9 to TRBJ1-1; 7 nucleotides match TRBD1. CDR3 bases: TGTGCCAGCAGCGCGACAGGGATGAACACTGAAGCTTTCTTT. Its protein is CASSATGMNTEAFF.